One T cell receptor beta chain is described in this entry. What it binds is unknown. CDR1 SEHNR and CDR2 FQNEAQ come from the germline V gene (reference sequence). The junction had 5 bases not matched to a gene; V was cut back by 4 bases and J by 7 bases. This CDR3 is built from 14 residues. This specimen comes from a study of T cell responses to AZD1222 COVID-19 vaccine. Whole-study findings and limits: Possibly, clonal diversity was underestimated; donors were largely white British and included more females. Spike-specific TCR breadth and depth went up after people got two AZD1222 doses.

Produced via immunoSEQ multiplex PCR; TCRdb's table is partial and in-frame only. The sample shows over 150,000 clones, 92% of them seen only once. This receptor was identified in an adult in good health. Source: peripheral blood, taken on day 0 of MenACWY control vaccination. The chain links TRBV7-9 to TRBJ1-4; TRBD1 matches at 8 bases. CDR3 loop: CASSSGTGREKLFF. CDR3 DNA sequence: TGTGCCAGCAGCTCCGGGACAGGCCGTGAAAAACTGTTTTTT. The entire variable domain, with the rest obtained from reference TRBV7-9 and TRBJ1-4, is as follows: DTGVSQNPRHKITKRGQNVTFRCDPISEHNRLYWYRQTLGQGPEFLTYFQNEAQLEKSRLLSDRFSAERPKGSFSTLEIQRTEQGDSAMYLCASSSGTGREKLFFGSGTQLSVL.